This TCR beta chain was recorded in a study of CD8 T cells in Susac syndrome. Study-wide findings and caveats: The study identified about sixteen and five Susac-specific public clones in total CD8+ and CD8+ TEMRA repertoires. Susac syndrome CD8+ repertoires were clonally expanded, most strongly in CD8+ TEMRA cells.

cDNA came from approximately 0.5 to 1 ug RNA primed by random hexamers. Multiplex PCR with immunoSEQ amplified the TCR beta CDR3 across 54 Vbeta and 13 Jbeta. TCRdb recomputed calls from the immunoSEQ multiplex PCR reads with MiXCR, one row per CDR3 protein. The table includes 75,000 to 80,000 distinct CDR3 sequences, roughly 94% detected once. CDR1 is SGDLS, CDR2 YYNGEE, per germline. Trimming left V 3 bases short and J 1 base short, with 14 bases between. This CDR3 contains 15 residues. Of note for this clonotype: As yet, its antigen is unknown.

V gene TRBV9 combines with J gene TRBJ2-7, with D perhaps matching TRBD1 (6 bases). This TCR was recovered from a human donor with Susac syndrome. Sequenced input: CD8+ T cells from PBMCs. The CDR3: CASSAKQGFSYEQYF. CDR3 sequence (DNA): TGTGCCAGCAGCGCAAAACAGGGTTTTTCCTACGAGCAGTACTTC.